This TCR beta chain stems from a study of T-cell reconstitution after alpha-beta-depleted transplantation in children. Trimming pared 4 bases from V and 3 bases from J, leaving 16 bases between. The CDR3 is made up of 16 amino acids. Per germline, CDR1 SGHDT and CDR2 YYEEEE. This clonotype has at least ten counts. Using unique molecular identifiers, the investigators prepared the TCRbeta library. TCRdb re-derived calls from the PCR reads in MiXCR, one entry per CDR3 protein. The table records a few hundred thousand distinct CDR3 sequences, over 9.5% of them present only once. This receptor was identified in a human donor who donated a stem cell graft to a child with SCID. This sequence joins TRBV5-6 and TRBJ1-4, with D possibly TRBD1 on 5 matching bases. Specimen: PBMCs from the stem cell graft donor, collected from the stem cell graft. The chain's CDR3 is CASSPGFRAPNEKLFF. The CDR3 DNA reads TGTGCCAGCAGCCCAGGGTTTCGAGCTCCTAATGAAAAACTGTTTTTT.